This T cell receptor (beta chain) emerged from a study of blood T cells in healthy people across ages. A sample-barcoded 5' primer and a J-beta primer mix were used in a second PCR of about 7 to 11 cycles. The authors tagged each cDNA molecule using a template-switch adaptor with 12 random nucleotides. One entry per CDR3 protein results from TCRdb running MiXCR on the 5' RACE reads. There are 1,500,000 or so distinct CDR3 sequences in the sample; approximately 59% occur only once, and about 6.7% lies in the top ten. Total RNA was isolated from each sample in quantities of at least 5 micrograms. This TCR derives from a young man in good health. The material sequenced was blood.

The CDR3 is CATCLASPTDTQYF. CDR3 nucleotide sequence: TGTGCCACCTGTTTAGCGTCCCCCACAGATACGCAGTATTTT. The rearrangement joins TRBV7-8 to TRBJ2-3, with a weak D call TRBD2 (5 bases). Germline V gene lookup returns CDR1 SGHVS and CDR2 FQNEAQ. The CDR3 has 14 residues. Trimming shortened V by 10 bases and J by 2 bases, and 16 bases separated the two germline ends.